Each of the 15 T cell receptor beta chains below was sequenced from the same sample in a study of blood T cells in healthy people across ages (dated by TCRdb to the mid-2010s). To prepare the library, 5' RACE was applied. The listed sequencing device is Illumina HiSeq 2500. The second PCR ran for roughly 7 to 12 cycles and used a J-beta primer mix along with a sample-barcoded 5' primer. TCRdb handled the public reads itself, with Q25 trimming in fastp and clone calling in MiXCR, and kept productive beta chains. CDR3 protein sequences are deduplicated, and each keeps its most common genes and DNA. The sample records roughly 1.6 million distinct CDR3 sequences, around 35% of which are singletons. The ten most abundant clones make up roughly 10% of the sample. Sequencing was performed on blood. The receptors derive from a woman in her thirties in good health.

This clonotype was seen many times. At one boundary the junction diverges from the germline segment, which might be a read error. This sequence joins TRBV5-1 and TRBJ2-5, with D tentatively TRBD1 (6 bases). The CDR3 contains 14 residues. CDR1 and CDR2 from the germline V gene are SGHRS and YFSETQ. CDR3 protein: CASSLGGGQETQYF. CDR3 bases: TGTGCCAGCAGCTTAGGGGGTGGGCAAGAGACCCAGTACTTC. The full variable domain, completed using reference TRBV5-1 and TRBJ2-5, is KAGVTQTPRYLIKTRGQQVTLSCSPISGHRSVSWYQQTPGQGLQFLFEYFSETQRNKGNFPGRFSGRQFSNSRSEMNVSTLELGDSALYLCASSLGGGQETQYFGPGTRLLVL.

CDR3 in DNA: TGCGCCAGCAGCTCCTCGACCCAGCAGTTCTTC. Its protein product is CASSSSTQQFF. The chain carries TRBV5-1 and TRBJ2-1; D call uncertain. CDR3 length: 11 residues. Per germline, CDR1 SGHRS and CDR2 YFSETQ. The V gene lost 3 bases and the J gene lost 11 bases, with 9 bases spanning the gap.

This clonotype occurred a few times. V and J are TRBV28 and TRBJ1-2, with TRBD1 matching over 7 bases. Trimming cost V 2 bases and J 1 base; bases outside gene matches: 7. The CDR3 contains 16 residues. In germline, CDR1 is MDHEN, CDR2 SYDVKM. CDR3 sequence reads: CASSLTGTEVNYGYTF. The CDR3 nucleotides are TGTGCCAGCAGTTTAACCGGGACAGAGGTTAACTATGGCTACACCTTC.

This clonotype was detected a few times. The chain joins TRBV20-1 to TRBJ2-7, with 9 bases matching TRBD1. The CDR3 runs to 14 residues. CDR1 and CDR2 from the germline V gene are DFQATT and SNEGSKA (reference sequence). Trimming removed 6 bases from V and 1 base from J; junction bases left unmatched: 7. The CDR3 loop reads CSAMGQGRSYEQYF. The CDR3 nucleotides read TGCAGTGCCATGGGACAGGGAAGGTCCTACGAGCAGTACTTC.

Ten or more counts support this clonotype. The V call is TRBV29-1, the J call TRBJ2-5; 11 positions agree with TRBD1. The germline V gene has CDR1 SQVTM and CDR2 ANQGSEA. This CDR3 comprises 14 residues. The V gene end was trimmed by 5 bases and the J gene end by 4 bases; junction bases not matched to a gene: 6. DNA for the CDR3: TGCAGCGTTAGTCGGGGGACAGGGGGAGAGACCCAGTACTTC. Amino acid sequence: CSVSRGTGGETQYF.

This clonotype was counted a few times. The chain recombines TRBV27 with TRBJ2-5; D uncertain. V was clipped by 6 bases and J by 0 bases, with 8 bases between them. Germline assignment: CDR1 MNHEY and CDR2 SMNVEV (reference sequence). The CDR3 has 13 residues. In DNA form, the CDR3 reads TGTGCCAGCAGACCCCTGTACCAAGAGACCCAGTACTTC. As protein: CASRPLYQETQYF.

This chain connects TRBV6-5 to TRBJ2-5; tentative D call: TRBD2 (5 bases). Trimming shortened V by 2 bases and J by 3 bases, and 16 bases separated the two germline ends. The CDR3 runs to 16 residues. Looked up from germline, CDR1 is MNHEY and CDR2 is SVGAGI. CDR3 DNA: TGTGCCAGCAGTTACAGACCGGGATCCCAGGAAGAGACCCAGTACTTC. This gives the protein CASSYRPGSQEETQYF.

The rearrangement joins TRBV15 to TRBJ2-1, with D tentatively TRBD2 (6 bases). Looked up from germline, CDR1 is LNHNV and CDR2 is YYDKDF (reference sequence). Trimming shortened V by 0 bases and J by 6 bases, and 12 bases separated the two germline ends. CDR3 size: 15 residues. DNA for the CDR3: TGTGCCACCAGCAGAGATCGAGCGGGCGGCAATGAGCAGTTCTTC. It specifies CATSRDRAGGNEQFF.

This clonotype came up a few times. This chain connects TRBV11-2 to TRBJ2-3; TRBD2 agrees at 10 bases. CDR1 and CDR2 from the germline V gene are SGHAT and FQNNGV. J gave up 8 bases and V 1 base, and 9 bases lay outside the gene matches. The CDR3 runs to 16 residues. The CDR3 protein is CASSLAIAGGGSTQYF. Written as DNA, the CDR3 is TGTGCCAGCAGCTTAGCAATAGCGGGAGGTGGGTCTACGCAGTATTTT.

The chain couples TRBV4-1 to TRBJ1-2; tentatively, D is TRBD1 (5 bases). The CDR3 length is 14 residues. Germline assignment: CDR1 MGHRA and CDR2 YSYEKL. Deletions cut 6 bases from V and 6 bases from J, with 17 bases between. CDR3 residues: CASRNGVGGNGYTF. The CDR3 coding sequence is TGCGCCAGCAGAAACGGGGTGGGGGGAAATGGCTACACCTTC.

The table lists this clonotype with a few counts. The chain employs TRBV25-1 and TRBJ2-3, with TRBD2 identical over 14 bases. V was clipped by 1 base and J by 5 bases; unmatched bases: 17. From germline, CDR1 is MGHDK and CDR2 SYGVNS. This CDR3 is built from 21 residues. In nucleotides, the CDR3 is TGTGCCAGCAGTGAATTACCGGGACTAGCGGGAGACAGGGGCGGGCAAGATACGCAGTATTTT. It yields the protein CASSELPGLAGDRGGQDTQYF.

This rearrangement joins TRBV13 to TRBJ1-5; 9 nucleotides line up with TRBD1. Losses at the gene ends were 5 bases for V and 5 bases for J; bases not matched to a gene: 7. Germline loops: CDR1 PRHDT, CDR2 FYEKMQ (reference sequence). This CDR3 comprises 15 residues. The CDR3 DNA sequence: TGTGCCAGCAGCCAATCGGGACAGGGTTATCAGCCCCAGCATTTT. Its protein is CASSQSGQGYQPQHF.

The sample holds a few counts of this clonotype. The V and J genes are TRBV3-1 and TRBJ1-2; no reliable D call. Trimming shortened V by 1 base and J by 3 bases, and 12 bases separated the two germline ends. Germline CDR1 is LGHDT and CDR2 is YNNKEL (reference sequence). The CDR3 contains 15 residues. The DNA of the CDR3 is TGTGCCAGCAGCCAAGTTCCCGACGTACACTATGGCTACACCTTC. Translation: CASSQVPDVHYGYTF.

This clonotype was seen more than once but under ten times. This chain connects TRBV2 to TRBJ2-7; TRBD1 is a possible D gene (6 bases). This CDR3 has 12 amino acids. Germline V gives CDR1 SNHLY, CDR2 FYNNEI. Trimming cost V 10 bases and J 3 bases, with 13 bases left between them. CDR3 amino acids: CAIQGPYYEQYF. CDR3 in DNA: TGTGCCATACAGGGCCCCTACTACGAGCAGTACTTC.

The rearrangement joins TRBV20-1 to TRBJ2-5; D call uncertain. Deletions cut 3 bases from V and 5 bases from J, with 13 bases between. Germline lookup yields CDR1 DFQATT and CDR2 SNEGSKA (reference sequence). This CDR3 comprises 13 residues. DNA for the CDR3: TGCAGTGCTAGGGCCCTAGGTACGGAGACCCAGTACTTC. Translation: CSARALGTETQYF.